This note documents a single TCR beta chain sequence. Original analysis: How many nucleated cells were present was estimated from reference gene primer amplification. Here immunoSEQ multiplex PCR was the method, and the copy in TCRdb shows in-frame clones only, minus some. From that table come the V and J calls and clone size; the DNA was used to work out D and trimming. The table has under 250,000 clones, around 82% seen once. The data are from a study of blood T cell repertoires in COVID-19. Overall study context: Specimens from acute and convalescent COVID-19 originated in the United States, Italy and Spain. The analysed material was cDNA or gDNA that came from T cells, B-cell-depleted T cells, or PBMCs.

The receptor's source is a woman between 40 and 50 years old with active or convalescent COVID-19. Sequencing was done on a sample of peripheral blood.

The CDR3 region has the DNA TGTGCCAGCAGCGAAAGGACAGGGGATGAAAAACTGTTTTTT. Translated: CASSERTGDEKLFF. This sequence joins TRBV5-4 and TRBJ1-4, with 9 bases identical to TRBD1. The length of the CDR3 is 14 residues. Germline V gene data show CDR1 as SGHNT and CDR2 as YYREEE (reference sequence). V shed 4 bases, J shed 6 bases, and the junction held 4 bases outside the gene matches.